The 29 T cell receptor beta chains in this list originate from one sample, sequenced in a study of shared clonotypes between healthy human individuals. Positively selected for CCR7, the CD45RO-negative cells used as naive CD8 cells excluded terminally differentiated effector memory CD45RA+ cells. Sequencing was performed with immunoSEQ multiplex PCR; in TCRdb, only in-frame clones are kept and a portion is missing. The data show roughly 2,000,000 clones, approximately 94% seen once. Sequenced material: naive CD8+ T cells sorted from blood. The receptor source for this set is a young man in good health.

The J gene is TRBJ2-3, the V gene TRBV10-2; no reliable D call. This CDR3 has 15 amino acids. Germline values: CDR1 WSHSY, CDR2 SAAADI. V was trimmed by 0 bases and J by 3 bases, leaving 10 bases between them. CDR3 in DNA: TGCGCCAGCAGTGAGTCTGGTCTGGGGACAGATACGCAGTATTTT. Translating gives CASSESGLGTDTQYF.

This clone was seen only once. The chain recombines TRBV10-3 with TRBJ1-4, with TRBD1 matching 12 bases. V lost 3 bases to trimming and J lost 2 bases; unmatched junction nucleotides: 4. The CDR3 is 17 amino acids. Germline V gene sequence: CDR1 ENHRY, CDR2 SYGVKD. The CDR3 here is CAISDPGQGATNEKLFF. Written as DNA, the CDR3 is TGTGCCATCAGTGACCCGGGACAGGGGGCGACTAATGAAAAACTGTTTTTT.

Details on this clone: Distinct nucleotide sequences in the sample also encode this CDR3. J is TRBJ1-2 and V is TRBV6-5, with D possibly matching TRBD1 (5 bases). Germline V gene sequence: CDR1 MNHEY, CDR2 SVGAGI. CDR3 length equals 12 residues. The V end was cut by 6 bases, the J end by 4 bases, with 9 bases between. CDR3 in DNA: TGTGCCAGCAGCCAGGGAGCCTATGGCTACACCTTC. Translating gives CASSQGAYGYTF.

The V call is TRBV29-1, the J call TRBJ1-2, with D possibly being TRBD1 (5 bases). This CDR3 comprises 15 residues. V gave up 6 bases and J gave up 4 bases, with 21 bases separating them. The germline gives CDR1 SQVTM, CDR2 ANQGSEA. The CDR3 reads CSVPPTSGGFYGYTF. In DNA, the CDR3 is TGCAGCGTCCCCCCAACCTCGGGGGGGTTCTATGGCTACACCTTC.

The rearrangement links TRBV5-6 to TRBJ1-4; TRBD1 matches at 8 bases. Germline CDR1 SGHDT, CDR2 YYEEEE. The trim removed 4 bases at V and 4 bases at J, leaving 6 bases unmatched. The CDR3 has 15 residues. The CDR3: CASSGGQELNEKLFF. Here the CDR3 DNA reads TGTGCCAGCAGCGGGGGACAGGAACTTAATGAAAAACTGTTTTTT.

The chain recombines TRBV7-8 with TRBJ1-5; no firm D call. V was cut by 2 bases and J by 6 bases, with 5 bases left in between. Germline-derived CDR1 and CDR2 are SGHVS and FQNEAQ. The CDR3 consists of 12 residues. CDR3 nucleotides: TGTGCCAGCAGCTTATCCAGTCAGCCCCAGCATTTT. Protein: CASSLSSQPQHF.

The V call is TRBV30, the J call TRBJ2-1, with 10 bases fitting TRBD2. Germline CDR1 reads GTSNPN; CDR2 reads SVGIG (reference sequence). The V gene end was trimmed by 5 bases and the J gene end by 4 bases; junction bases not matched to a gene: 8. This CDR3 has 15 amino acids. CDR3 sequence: CAWGFGTSDYNEQFF. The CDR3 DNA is TGTGCCTGGGGTTTCGGGACTAGCGATTACAATGAGCAGTTCTTC. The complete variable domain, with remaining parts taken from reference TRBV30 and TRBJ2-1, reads SQTIHQWPATLVQPVGSPLSLECTVEGTSNPNLYWYRQAAGRGLQLLFYSVGIGQISSEVPQNLSASRPQDRQFILSSKKLLLSDSGFYLCAWGFGTSDYNEQFFGPGTRLTVL.

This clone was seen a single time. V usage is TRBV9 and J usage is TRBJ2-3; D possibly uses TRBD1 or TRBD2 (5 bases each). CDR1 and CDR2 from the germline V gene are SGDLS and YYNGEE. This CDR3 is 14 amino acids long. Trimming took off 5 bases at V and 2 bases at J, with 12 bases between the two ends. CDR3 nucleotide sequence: TGTGCCAGCAGGGTTGGGGGAGACACAGATACGCAGTATTTT. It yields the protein CASRVGGDTDTQYF.

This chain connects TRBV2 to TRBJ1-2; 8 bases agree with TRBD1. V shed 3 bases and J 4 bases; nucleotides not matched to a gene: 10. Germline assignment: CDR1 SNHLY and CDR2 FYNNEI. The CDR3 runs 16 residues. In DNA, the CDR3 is TGTGCCAGCAGTGATACCCCAGGGGGCTTTGTCTATGGCTACACCTTC. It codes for CASSDTPGGFVYGYTF.

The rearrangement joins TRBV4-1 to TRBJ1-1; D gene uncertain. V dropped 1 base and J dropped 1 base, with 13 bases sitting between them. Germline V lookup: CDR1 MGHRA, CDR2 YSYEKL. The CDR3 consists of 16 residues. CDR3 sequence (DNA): TGCGCCAGCAGCCAAGTTGTCGGCATAACGAACACTGAAGCTTTCTTT. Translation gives CASSQVVGITNTEAFF.

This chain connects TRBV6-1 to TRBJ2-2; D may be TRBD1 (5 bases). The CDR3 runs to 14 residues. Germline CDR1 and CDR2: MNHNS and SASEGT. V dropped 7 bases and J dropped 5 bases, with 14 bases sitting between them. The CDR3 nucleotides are TGTGCCAGCATCAAAAGGGGTGGGACCGGGGAGCTGTTTTTT. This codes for CASIKRGGTGELFF.

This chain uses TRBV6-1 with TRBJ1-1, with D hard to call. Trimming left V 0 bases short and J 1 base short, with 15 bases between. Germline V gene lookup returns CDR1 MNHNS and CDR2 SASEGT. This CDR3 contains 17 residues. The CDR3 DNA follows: TGTGCCAGCAGTGAAGCGCCTGGTTGGGGAGCGAACACTGAAGCTTTCTTT. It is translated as CASSEAPGWGANTEAFF.

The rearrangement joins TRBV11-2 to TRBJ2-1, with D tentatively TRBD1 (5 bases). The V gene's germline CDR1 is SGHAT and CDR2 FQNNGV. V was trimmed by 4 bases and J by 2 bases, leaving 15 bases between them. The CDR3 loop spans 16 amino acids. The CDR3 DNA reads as TGTGCCAGCAGCTCCCACCGGACACCCCCCTACAATGAGCAGTTCTTC. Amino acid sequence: CASSSHRTPPYNEQFF.

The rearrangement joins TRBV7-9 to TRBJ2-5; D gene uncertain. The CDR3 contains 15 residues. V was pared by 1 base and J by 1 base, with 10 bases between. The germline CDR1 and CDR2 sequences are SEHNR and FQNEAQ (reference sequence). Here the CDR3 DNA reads TGTGCCAGCAGCTTAGGTGCGGTGGCCCAAGAGACCCAGTACTTC. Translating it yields CASSLGAVAQETQYF.

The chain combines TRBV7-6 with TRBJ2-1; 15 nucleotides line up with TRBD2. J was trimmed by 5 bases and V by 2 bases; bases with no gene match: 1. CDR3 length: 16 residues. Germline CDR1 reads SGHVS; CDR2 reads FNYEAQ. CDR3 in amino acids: CASSLWTSGGDNEQFF. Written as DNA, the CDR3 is TGTGCCAGCAGCTTATGGACTAGCGGGGGGGACAATGAGCAGTTCTTC. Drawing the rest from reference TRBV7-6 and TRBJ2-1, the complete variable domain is GAGVSQSPRYKVTKRGQDVALRCDPISGHVSLYWYRQALGQGPEFLTYFNYEAQQDKSGLPNDRFSAERPEGSISTLTIQRTEQRDSAMYRCASSLWTSGGDNEQFFGPGTRLTVL.

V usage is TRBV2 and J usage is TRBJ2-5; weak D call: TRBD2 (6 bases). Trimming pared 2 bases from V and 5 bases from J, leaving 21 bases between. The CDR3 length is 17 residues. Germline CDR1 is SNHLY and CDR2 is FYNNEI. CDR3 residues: CASSELGVAAEGETQYF. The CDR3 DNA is TGTGCCAGCAGTGAACTGGGGGTGGCAGCGGAGGGGGAGACCCAGTACTTC.

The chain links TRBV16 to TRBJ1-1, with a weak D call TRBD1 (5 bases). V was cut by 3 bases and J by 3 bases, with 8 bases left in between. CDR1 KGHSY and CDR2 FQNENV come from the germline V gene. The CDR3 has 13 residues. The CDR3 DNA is TGTGCCAGCAGCCATCTGGGGGACACTGAAGCTTTCTTT. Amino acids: CASSHLGDTEAFF.

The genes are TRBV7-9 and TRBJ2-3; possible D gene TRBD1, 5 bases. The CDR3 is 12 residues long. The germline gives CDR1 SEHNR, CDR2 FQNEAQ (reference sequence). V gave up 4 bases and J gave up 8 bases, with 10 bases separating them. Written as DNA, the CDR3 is TGTGCCAGCAGCTCGACAGCCGGTACGCAGTATTTT. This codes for CASSSTAGTQYF.

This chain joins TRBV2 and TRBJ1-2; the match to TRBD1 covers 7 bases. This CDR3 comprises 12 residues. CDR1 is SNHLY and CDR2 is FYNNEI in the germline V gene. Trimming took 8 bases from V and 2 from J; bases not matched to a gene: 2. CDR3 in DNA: TGTGCCAGCCTGGACAGGAACTATGGCTACACCTTC. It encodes CASLDRNYGYTF.

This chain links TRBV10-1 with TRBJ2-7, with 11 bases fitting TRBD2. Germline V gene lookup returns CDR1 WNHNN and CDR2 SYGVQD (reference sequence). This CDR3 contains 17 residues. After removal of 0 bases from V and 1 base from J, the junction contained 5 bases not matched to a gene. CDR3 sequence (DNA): TGCGCCAGCAGTGAGTCGATCGGGACTAGCGGTTCCTACGAGCAGTACTTC. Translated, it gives CASSESIGTSGSYEQYF.

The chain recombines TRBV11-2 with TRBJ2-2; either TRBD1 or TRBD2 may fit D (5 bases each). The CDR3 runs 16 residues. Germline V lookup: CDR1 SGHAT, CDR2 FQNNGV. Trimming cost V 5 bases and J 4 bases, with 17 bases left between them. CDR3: CASSRSQGPPTGELFF. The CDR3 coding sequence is TGTGCCAGCAGCCGATCGCAGGGACCTCCCACCGGGGAGCTGTTTTTT. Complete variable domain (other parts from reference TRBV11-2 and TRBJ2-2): EAGVAQSPRYKIIEKRQSVAFWCNPISGHATLYWYQQILGQGPKLLIQFQNNGVVDDSQLPKDRFSAERLKGVDSTLKIQPAKLEDSAVYLCASSRSQGPPTGELFFGEGSRLTVL.

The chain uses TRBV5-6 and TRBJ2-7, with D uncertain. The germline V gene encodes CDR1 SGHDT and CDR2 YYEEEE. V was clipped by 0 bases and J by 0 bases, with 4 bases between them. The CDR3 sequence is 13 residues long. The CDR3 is CASSLANSYEQYF. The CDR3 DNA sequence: TGTGCCAGCAGCTTGGCTAACTCCTACGAGCAGTACTTC.

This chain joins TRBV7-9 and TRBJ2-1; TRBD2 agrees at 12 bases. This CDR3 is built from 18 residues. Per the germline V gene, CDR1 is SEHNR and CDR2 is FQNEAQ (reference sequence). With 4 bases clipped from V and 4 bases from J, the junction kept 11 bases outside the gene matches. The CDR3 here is CASSSIRTSGTGYNEQFF. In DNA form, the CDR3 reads TGTGCCAGCAGCTCTATAAGGACTAGCGGGACGGGGTACAATGAGCAGTTCTTC.

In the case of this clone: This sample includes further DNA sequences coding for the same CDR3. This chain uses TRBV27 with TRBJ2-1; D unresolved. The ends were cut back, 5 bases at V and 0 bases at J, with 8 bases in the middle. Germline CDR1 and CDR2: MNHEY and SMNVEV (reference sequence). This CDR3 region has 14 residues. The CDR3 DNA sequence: TGTGCCAGCAGTCCTCAGAGCTCCTACAATGAGCAGTTCTTC. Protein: CASSPQSSYNEQFF.

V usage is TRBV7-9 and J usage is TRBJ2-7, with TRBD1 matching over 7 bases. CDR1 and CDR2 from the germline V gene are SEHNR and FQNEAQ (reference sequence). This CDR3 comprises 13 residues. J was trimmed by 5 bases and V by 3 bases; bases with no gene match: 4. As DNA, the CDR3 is TGTGCCAGCAGCTTTCGAGGGGGCAACGAGCAGTACTTC. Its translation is CASSFRGGNEQYF.

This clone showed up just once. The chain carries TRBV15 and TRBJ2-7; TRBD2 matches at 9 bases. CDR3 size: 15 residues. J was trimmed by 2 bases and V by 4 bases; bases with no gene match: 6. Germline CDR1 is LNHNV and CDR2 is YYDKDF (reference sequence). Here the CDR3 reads CATSIRLAEPYEQYF. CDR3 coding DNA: TGTGCCACCAGCATAAGACTAGCGGAGCCCTACGAGCAGTACTTC.

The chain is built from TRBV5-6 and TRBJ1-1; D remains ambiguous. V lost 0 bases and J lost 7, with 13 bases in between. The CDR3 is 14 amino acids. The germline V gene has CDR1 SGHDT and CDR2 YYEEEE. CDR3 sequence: CASSLALAAHEAFF. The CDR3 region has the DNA TGTGCCAGCAGCTTGGCCTTGGCAGCGCATGAAGCTTTCTTT.

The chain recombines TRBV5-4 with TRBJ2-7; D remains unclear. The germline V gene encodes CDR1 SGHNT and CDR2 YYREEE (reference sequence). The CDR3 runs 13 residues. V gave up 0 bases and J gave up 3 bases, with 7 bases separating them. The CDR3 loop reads CASSLAMGYEQYF. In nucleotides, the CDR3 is TGTGCCAGCAGCTTGGCCATGGGCTACGAGCAGTACTTC. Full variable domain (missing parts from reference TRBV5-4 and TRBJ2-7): ETGVTQSPTHLIKTRGQQVTLRCSSQSGHNTVSWYQQALGQGPQFIFQYYREEENGRGNFPPRFSGLQFPNYSSELNVNALELDDSALYLCASSLAMGYEQYFGPGTRLTVT.

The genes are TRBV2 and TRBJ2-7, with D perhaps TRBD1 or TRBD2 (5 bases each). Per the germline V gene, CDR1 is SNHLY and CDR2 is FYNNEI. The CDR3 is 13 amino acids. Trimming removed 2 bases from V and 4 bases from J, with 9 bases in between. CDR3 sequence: CASSESGGYEQYF. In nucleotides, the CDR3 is TGTGCCAGCAGTGAAAGTGGGGGATACGAGCAGTACTTC.